This record covers a single T cell receptor (beta chain). This entry belongs to a study of blood T cell repertoires in COVID-19. TCRdb's table, derived via immunoSEQ multiplex PCR, lists solely in-frame clones and lacks some. This sample has approximately 180,000 clones, with about 88% found just once. The CDR3 is 14 amino acids. Trimming stripped 5 bases from V and 6 bases from J, with 15 bases between. In germline, CDR1 is KGHDR, CDR2 SFDVKD. This receptor was taken from a human donor with acute COVID-19. The donor label of this sample is uncertain. The V and J genes are TRBV24-1 and TRBJ2-5; possible D gene TRBD1, 5 bases. The sample consisted of PBMCs or T cells enriched from blood (not recorded which). This chain's CDR3 is CATSGDSLGQTQYF. CDR3 in DNA: TGTGCCACCAGTGGCGACAGCTTAGGACAGACCCAGTACTTC.